Listed below are T cell receptor beta chains from one sample, sequenced in a study of technical replicates of blood from several donors. Measured with immunoSEQ multiplex PCR; TCRdb has only the in-frame clones, and not every one. The data contain about 88,000 clones, 94% of them singletons. What was sequenced was T cells isolated from PBMCs. These receptors originate from a human donor in good health. The conserved cysteine and the conserved F or W are not part of the CDR3 here. Each record gives: V gene, clone size, J gene, CDR3 protein. Clone size, where shown, is once, few, many, or a class for clones that have expanded.

V gene: TRBV4-1; clone size: NA; J gene: TRBJ2-7; CDR3 protein: ASSQVPSGGSYEQY
V gene: TRBV4-1; clone size: NA; J gene: TRBJ1-1; CDR3 protein: ASTSLQGAGTEAF
V gene: TRBV7-9; clone size: NA; J gene: TRBJ2-1; CDR3 protein: ASRTGGGYNEQF
V gene: TRBV15; clone size: NA; J gene: TRBJ2-7; CDR3 protein: ATSRDRDRYEQY
V gene: TRBV7-9; clone size: NA; J gene: TRBJ2-7; CDR3 protein: ASSSGGGTRRGEQY
V gene: TRBV19; clone size: NA; J gene: TRBJ2-6; CDR3 protein: ASTDTAQRGGTGANVLT
V gene: TRBV11-2; clone size: NA; J gene: TRBJ1-2; CDR3 protein: ASSGYRGNGYT
V gene: TRBV5-1; clone size: NA; J gene: TRBJ2-3; CDR3 protein: ASSLAGTGGTDTQY
V gene: TRBV6-1; clone size: NA; J gene: TRBJ1-2; CDR3 protein: ARLRRTGHLYGYT
V gene: TRBV19; clone size: NA; J gene: TRBJ2-1; CDR3 protein: ASSIASPLSTGSYNEQF
V gene: TRBV7-9; clone size: NA; J gene: TRBJ2-7; CDR3 protein: ASSTGLAGDKQY
V gene: TRBV28; clone size: NA; J gene: TRBJ2-1; CDR3 protein: ASVGGELNYNEQF
V gene: TRBV5-6; clone size: NA; J gene: TRBJ1-2; CDR3 protein: ASSLQGDYGYT
V gene: TRBV25-1; clone size: NA; J gene: TRBJ2-1; CDR3 protein: ASSAYNEQF
V gene: TRBV18; clone size: few; J gene: TRBJ2-5; CDR3 protein: ASSGTSGSVEGTETQY
V gene: TRBV7-9; clone size: NA; J gene: TRBJ1-1; CDR3 protein: ASSRNTGNTEAF
V gene: TRBV27; clone size: once; J gene: TRBJ2-2; CDR3 protein: ASSPYIRGTGELF
V gene: TRBV2; clone size: NA; J gene: TRBJ2-1; CDR3 protein: ASSPSSGRFPYNEQF
V gene: TRBV9; clone size: once; J gene: TRBJ2-5; CDR3 protein: ASSVGGGETQY
V gene: TRBV19; clone size: few; J gene: TRBJ2-5; CDR3 protein: ASSTGGGVGSETQY
V gene: TRBV4-2; clone size: NA; J gene: TRBJ2-7; CDR3 protein: ASSRTLAGAAPSYEQY
V gene: TRBV19; clone size: NA; J gene: TRBJ1-1; CDR3 protein: ASSSGGVNTEAF
V gene: TRBV6-1; clone size: NA; J gene: TRBJ2-6; CDR3 protein: ASSGRQGPGANVLT
V gene: TRBV7-9; clone size: NA; J gene: TRBJ1-1; CDR3 protein: ASSFGGVQAF
V gene: TRBV29-1; clone size: NA; J gene: TRBJ2-5; CDR3 protein: SGRRQETQY
V gene: TRBV5-1; clone size: few; J gene: TRBJ1-5; CDR3 protein: ASSLMTGSNQPQH
V gene: TRBV7-2; clone size: NA; J gene: TRBJ2-2; CDR3 protein: ASSLDRFPGELF
V gene: TRBV7-8; clone size: NA; J gene: TRBJ1-5; CDR3 protein: ASSLAVTGVNQPQH
V gene: TRBV18; clone size: NA; J gene: TRBJ2-6; CDR3 protein: ASSPPGSGANVLT
V gene: TRBV7-2; clone size: NA; J gene: TRBJ2-1; CDR3 protein: ASSLDVRHANEQF
V gene: TRBV29-1; clone size: NA; J gene: TRBJ1-4; CDR3 protein: SAKPTGTAYNEKLF
V gene: TRBV2; clone size: NA; J gene: TRBJ2-5; CDR3 protein: ASSTGGALRY
V gene: TRBV19; clone size: NA; J gene: TRBJ2-7; CDR3 protein: AIGGGKSYEQY
V gene: TRBV6-1; clone size: NA; J gene: TRBJ2-3; CDR3 protein: ASKLRPGGDTQY
V gene: TRBV19; clone size: NA; J gene: TRBJ2-1; CDR3 protein: ASSTDWYDEQF
V gene: TRBV15; clone size: NA; J gene: TRBJ1-4; CDR3 protein: ATSRVLWGLGTNEKLF
V gene: TRBV2; clone size: NA; J gene: TRBJ2-7; CDR3 protein: ATKSGSASYEQY
V gene: TRBV2; clone size: NA; J gene: TRBJ1-5; CDR3 protein: ASSDVRQGPIQPQH
V gene: TRBV27; clone size: once; J gene: TRBJ2-1; CDR3 protein: ASSSGTSGPSYNEQF
V gene: TRBV6-6; clone size: NA; J gene: TRBJ1-5; CDR3 protein: ASSTNRGDQPQH
V gene: TRBV28; clone size: NA; J gene: TRBJ2-1; CDR3 protein: ASSFLAGDNEQF
V gene: TRBV5-5; clone size: NA; J gene: TRBJ1-2; CDR3 protein: ASSGYMKGQDGYT
V gene: TRBV19; clone size: NA; J gene: TRBJ2-7; CDR3 protein: ASSVQTGELYEQY
V gene: TRBV29-1; clone size: NA; J gene: TRBJ1-3; CDR3 protein: SVVRDIGNTIY
V gene: TRBV4-1; clone size: NA; J gene: TRBJ2-1; CDR3 protein: ASSQDLAGISYNEQF
V gene: TRBV29-1; clone size: NA; J gene: TRBJ2-7; CDR3 protein: SAAPTGTAVYEQY
V gene: TRBV7-9; clone size: once; J gene: TRBJ2-5; CDR3 protein: ASSLLSGQETQY
V gene: TRBV7-6; clone size: NA; J gene: TRBJ2-2; CDR3 protein: ASSAGAGGPYGELF
V gene: TRBV7-9; clone size: NA; J gene: TRBJ2-7; CDR3 protein: ASSFAGSYEQY
V gene: TRBV7-8; clone size: NA; J gene: TRBJ1-1; CDR3 protein: ASSLVQGATEAF
V gene: TRBV7-9; clone size: NA; J gene: TRBJ1-3; CDR3 protein: AIYGGTGLGDFGNTIY
V gene: TRBV2; clone size: NA; J gene: TRBJ2-5; CDR3 protein: ASRWGSGGIQETQY
V gene: TRBV13; clone size: NA; J gene: TRBJ2-7; CDR3 protein: ASSDQLGTSGRVIYEQY